This T cell receptor (beta chain) came from a study of T cell responses to AZD1222 COVID-19 vaccine. Across the whole study: Pooled samples include second doses given at about 4 or 12 weeks.

Concerning this clone: Its antigen is not known.

This table comes from immunoSEQ multiplex PCR, and its TCRdb copy is limited to in-frame clones, with some not included. This repertoire shows 65,000 to 75,000 clones, roughly 84% found once; its top ten account for over 20%. Notes on the study in general: Two doses of AZD1222 preceded a rise in Spike-specific TCR breadth and depth.

This CDR3 comprises 11 residues. The V end was cut by 3 bases, the J end by 9 bases, with 9 bases between. This sequence was found in an adult in good health. The chain is built from TRBV12-3 or TRBV12-4 and TRBJ2-7; D is unresolved. Source: peripheral blood, taken on day 0 of AZD1222 vaccination. In DNA form, the CDR3 reads TGTGCCAGCAGTTTTGGGGAAGCGCAGTACTTC. It yields the protein CASSFGEAQYF.